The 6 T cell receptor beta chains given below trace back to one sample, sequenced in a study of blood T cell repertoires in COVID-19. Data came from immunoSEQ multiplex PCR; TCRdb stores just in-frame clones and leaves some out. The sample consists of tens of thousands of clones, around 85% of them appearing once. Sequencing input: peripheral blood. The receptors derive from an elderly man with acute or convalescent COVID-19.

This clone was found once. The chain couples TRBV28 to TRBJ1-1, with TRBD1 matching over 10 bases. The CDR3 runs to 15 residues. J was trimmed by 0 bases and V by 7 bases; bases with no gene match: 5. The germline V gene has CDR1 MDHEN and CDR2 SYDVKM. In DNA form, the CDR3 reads TGTGCCAGCAACTCCGGGACAGGGGTGAACACTGAAGCTTTCTTT. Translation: CASNSGTGVNTEAFF. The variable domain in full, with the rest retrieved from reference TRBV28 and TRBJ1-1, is DVKVTQSSRYLVKRTGEKVFLECVQDMDHENMFWYRQDPGLGLRLIYFSYDVKMKEKGDIPEGYSVSREKKERFSLILESASTNQTSMYLCASNSGTGVNTEAFFGQGTRLTVV.

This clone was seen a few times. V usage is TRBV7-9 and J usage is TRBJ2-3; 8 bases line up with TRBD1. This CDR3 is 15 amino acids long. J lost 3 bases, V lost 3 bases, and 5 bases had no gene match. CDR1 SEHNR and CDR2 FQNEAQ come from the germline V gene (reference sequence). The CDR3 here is CASSFGQGRTDTQYF. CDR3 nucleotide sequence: TGTGCCAGCAGCTTTGGACAGGGAAGGACAGATACGCAGTATTTT.

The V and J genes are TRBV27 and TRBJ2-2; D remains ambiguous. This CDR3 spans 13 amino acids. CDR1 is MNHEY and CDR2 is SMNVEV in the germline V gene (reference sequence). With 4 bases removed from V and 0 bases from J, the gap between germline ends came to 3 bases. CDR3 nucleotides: TGTGCCAGCAGTTCCTCGAACACCGGGGAGCTGTTTTTT. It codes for CASSSSNTGELFF.

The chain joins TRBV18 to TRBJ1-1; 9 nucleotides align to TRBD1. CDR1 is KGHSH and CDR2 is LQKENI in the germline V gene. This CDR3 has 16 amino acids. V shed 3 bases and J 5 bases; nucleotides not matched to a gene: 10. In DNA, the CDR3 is TGTGCCAGCTCACCGTTAACAGGGGGCGCGCGGACTGAAGCTTTCTTT. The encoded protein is CASSPLTGGARTEAFF. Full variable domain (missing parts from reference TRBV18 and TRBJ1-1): NAGVMQNPRHLVRRRGQEARLRCSPMKGHSHVYWYRQLPEEGLKFMVYLQKENIIDESGMPKERFSAEFPKEGPSILRIQQVVRGDSAAYFCASSPLTGGARTEAFFGQGTRLTVV.

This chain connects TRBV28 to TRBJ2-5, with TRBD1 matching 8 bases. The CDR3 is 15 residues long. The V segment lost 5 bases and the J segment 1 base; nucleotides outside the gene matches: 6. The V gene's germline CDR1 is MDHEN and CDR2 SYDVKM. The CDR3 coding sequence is TGTGCCAGCAGTAACAGGGGGAATTTCCAAGAGACCCAGTACTTC. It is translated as CASSNRGNFQETQYF. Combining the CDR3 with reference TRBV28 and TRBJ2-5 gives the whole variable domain DVKVTQSSRYLVKRTGEKVFLECVQDMDHENMFWYRQDPGLGLRLIYFSYDVKMKEKGDIPEGYSVSREKKERFSLILESASTNQTSMYLCASSNRGNFQETQYFGPGTRLLVL.

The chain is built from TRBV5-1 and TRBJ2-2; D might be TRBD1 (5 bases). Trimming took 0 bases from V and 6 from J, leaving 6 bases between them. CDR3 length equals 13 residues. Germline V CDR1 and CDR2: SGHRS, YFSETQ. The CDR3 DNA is TGCGCCAGCAGCTTGGAAGGGGCCGGGGAGCTGTTTTTT. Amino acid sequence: CASSLEGAGELFF.